This T cell receptor (beta chain) was found in a study of blood T cell repertoires in COVID-19. The germline V gene has CDR1 SGDLS and CDR2 YYNGEE. The CDR3 is made up of 14 amino acids. V lost 0 bases and J lost 1, with 7 bases in between. Assay used: immunoSEQ multiplex PCR; TCRdb lists only in-frame clones, some missing. There are approximately 230,000 clones in the sample; 85% to 90% occur only once, and around 1.7% lies in the top ten. This receptor was taken from a man aged 40-49 years who had recovered from COVID-19. The gene calls are TRBV9 and TRBJ1-1; D gene unclear. Sequencing input: PBMCs or T cells enriched from blood (not recorded which). The CDR3 here is CASSVAWANTEAFF. The CDR3 DNA follows: TGTGCCAGCAGCGTAGCCTGGGCGAACACTGAAGCTTTCTTT.